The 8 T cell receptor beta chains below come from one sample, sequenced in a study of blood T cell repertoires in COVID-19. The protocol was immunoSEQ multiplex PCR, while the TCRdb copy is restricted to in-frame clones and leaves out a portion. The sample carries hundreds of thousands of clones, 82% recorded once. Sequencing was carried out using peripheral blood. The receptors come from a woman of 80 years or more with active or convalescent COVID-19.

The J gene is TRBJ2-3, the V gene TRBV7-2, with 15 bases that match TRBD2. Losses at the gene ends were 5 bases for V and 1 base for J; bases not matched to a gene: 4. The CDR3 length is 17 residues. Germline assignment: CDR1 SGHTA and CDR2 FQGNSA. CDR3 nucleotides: TGTGCCAGCAGCCGCCGGACTAGCGGGGGGGGCACAGATACGCAGTATTTT. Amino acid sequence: CASSRRTSGGGTDTQYF.

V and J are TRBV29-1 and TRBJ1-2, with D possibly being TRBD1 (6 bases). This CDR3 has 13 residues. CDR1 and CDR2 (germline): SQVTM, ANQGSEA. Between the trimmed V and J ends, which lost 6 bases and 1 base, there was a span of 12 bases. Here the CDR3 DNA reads TGCAGCGTCACAGGGATTCGTAACTATGGCTACACCTTC. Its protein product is CSVTGIRNYGYTF.

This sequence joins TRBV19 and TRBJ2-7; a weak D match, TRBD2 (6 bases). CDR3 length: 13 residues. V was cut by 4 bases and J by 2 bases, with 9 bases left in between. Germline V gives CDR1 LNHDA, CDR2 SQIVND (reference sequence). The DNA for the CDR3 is TGTGCCAGTAGTAGGAGGGTTACCTACGAGCAGTACTTC. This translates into CASSRRVTYEQYF.

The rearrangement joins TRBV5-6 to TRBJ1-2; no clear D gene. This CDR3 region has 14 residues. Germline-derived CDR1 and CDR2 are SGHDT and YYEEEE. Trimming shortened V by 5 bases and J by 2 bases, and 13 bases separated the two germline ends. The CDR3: CASSLSGSNYGYTF. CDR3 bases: TGTGCCAGCAGTCTCTCCGGGTCCAACTATGGCTACACCTTC.

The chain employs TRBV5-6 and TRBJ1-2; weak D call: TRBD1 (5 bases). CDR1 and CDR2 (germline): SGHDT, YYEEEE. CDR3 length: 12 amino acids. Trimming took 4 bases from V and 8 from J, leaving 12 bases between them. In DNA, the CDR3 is TGTGCCAGCAGCCGGGGAGGGGAGGGCTACACCTTC. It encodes CASSRGGEGYTF. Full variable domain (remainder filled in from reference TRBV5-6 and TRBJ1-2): DAGVTQSPTHLIKTRGQQVTLRCSPKSGHDTVSWYQQALGQGPQFIFQYYEEEERQRGNFPDRFSGHQFPNYSSELNVNALLLGDSALYLCASSRGGEGYTFGSGTRLTVV.

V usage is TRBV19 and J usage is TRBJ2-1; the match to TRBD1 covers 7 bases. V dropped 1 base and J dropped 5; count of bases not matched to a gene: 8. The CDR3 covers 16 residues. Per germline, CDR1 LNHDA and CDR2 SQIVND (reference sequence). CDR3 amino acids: CASSIVGGPRDNEQFF. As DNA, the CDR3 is TGTGCCAGTAGTATAGTAGGGGGCCCAAGAGACAATGAGCAGTTCTTC.

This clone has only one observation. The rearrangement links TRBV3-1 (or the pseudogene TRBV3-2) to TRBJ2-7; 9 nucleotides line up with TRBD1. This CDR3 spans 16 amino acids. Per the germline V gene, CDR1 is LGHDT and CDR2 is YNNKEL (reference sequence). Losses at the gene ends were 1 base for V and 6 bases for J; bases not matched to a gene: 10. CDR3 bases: TGTGCCAGCAGCCAAGGGGGGACAGGGATTGTTACCGAGCAGTACTTC. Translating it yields CASSQGGTGIVTEQYF.

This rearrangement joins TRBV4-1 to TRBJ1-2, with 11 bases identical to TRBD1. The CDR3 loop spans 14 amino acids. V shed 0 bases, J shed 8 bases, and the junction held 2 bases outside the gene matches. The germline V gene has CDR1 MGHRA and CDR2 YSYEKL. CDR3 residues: CASSQEGTGGGYTF. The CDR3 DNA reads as TGCGCCAGCAGCCAAGAAGGGACAGGGGGAGGCTACACCTTC.